This TCR beta chain was retrieved from a study of Ad26.COV2.S vaccination and SARS-CoV-2 variants. Overall study context: Trial arm assignment for the donor was COV1001 Ad26.COV2.S. Intramuscularly, Ad26.COV2.S was given either once or twice, 56 days apart.

Assay: immunoSEQ multiplex PCR; the TCRdb copy retains only in-frame clones and omits some. The profile shows about 440,000 clones, roughly 91% of them singletons. V lost 5 bases to trimming and J lost 3 bases, with 13 bases between them. Per germline, CDR1 LNHNV and CDR2 YYDKDF (reference sequence). This CDR3 has 14 amino acids. Study-level results: Spike-specific CD8+ and CD4+ T cell responses reportedly showed substantial breadth after vaccination. Using TCR breadth and depth analyses may have led to underestimated total T cell responses.

This clone came up a few times. The antigen is unknown. Treatment specified: some 19 received Ad26.COV2.S at low or high dose, single or two shots; 5 received placebo; per-sample allocation not given. Specimen acquisition occurred on day 63 following the initial vaccine or placebo injection. The chain couples TRBV15 to TRBJ1-1; D is possibly TRBD1 (6 bases). The sequence derives from a person aged 18 to 65 who received the Ad26.COV2.S COVID-19 vaccine or a placebo. The sample here was peripheral blood, taken in a trial of Ad26.COV2.S vaccine versus placebo. The CDR3: CATSLGTRYTEAFF. DNA of the CDR3: TGTGCCACCAGCTTGGGGACACGATACACTGAAGCTTTCTTT.